Below are 32 T cell receptor beta chains sequenced from a single sample in a study of high-grade serous ovarian cancer treatment subgroups. Assay: immunoSEQ multiplex PCR; the TCRdb copy retains only in-frame clones and omits some. Among 13,000 or so clones listed, roughly 88% were seen once. Tumor samples were obtained before definitive surgery or chemotherapy. Material: tumor tissue. These receptors originate from a human donor with high-grade serous ovarian cancer.

V is TRBV5-1 and J is TRBJ1-4; D call uncertain. V was shortened by 2 bases and J by 2 bases, with 7 bases between the two germline ends. This CDR3 spans 14 amino acids. CDR1 is SGHRS, CDR2 YFSETQ, per germline. The DNA for the CDR3 is TGCGCCAGCAGCTTCGGGTTTACTAATGAAAAACTGTTTTTT. Translated: CASSFGFTNEKLFF. The full variable domain, with the rest looked up from reference TRBV5-1 and TRBJ1-4, is KAGVTQTPRYLIKTRGQQVTLSCSPISGHRSVSWYQQTPGQGLQFLFEYFSETQRNKGNFPGRFSGRQFSNSRSEMNVSTLELGDSALYLCASSFGFTNEKLFFGSGTQLSVL.

This sequence joins TRBV29-1 and TRBJ1-1; no definite D call. This CDR3 spans 11 amino acids. Germline V gives CDR1 SQVTM, CDR2 ANQGSEA. This CDR3 is CSVESNTEAFF. The CDR3 nucleotides are TGCAGTGTCGAGAGTAACACTGAAGCTTTCTTT.

This clone showed up just once. This chain uses TRBV28 with TRBJ1-1, with no clear D. CDR3 size: 11 residues. Germline CDR1 is MDHEN and CDR2 is SYDVKM. The ends were cut back, 10 bases at V and 2 bases at J, with 8 bases in the middle. The CDR3 DNA is TGTGCCACCCGCCCTAACACTGAAGCTTTCTTT. Protein sequence: CATRPNTEAFF.

The chain joins TRBV29-1 to TRBJ1-1, with D hard to call. The CDR3 runs to 14 residues. Deletions cut 0 bases from V and 5 bases from J, with 13 bases between. Germline V gene lookup returns CDR1 SQVTM and CDR2 ANQGSEA. The CDR3, as DNA: TGCAGCGTTGAAGATGGTCAGTACTCAACTGAAGCTTTCTTT. Translation: CSVEDGQYSTEAFF. Supplemented by reference TRBV29-1 and TRBJ1-1, the full variable domain reads SAVISQKPSRDICQRGTSLTIQCQVDSQVTMMFWYRQQPGQSLTLIATANQGSEATYESGFVIDKFPISRPNLTFSTLTVSNMSPEDSSIYLCSVEDGQYSTEAFFGQGTRLTVV.

The chain has TRBV6-6 and TRBJ1-5; D is uncertain. Germline values: CDR1 MNHNY, CDR2 SVGAGI (reference sequence). V dropped 0 bases and J dropped 7 bases, with 10 bases sitting between them. CDR3 length equals 14 residues. The CDR3 is CASSYSLIGQPQHF. CDR3 nucleotides: TGTGCCAGCAGTTACTCCCTTATAGGCCAGCCCCAGCATTTT.

This chain connects TRBV5-4 to TRBJ1-1; TRBD1 aligns across 8 bases. The germline gives CDR1 SGHNT, CDR2 YYREEE (reference sequence). With 4 bases clipped from V and 1 base from J, the junction kept 6 bases outside the gene matches. The length of the CDR3 is 15 residues. CDR3 protein: CASSPGQGRNTEAFF. Written as DNA, the CDR3 is TGTGCCAGCAGCCCCGGACAGGGTCGGAACACTGAAGCTTTCTTT.

The rearrangement uses TRBV7-9 and TRBJ1-3; D is perhaps TRBD1 (6 bases). This CDR3 is built from 16 residues. V was shortened by 0 bases and J by 4 bases, with 13 bases between the two germline ends. Germline V gene data show CDR1 as SEHNR and CDR2 as FQNEAQ (reference sequence). The CDR3 sequence: CASSLAGQPWGNTIYF. The CDR3 coding sequence is TGTGCCAGCAGCTTAGCGGGACAACCTTGGGGAAACACCATATATTTT.

This clone was observed once. J is TRBJ1-5 and V is TRBV19; TRBD1 matches 7 bases. CDR3 length equals 14 residues. The junction had 5 bases not matched to a gene; V was cut back by 6 bases and J by 3 bases. Germline CDR1 and CDR2: LNHDA and SQIVND (reference sequence). CDR3: CASRSGTVNQPQHF. The CDR3 DNA sequence: TGTGCCAGTAGATCCGGGACAGTCAATCAGCCCCAGCATTTT.

This chain joins TRBV6-6 and TRBJ1-6; 7 bases are a match to TRBD1. Germline CDR1 MNHNY, CDR2 SVGAGI (reference sequence). The CDR3 runs to 14 residues. V dropped 4 bases and J dropped 6; count of bases not matched to a gene: 3. The CDR3 sequence is CASSSRDSNSPLHF. The CDR3 coding sequence is TGTGCCAGCAGTTCCCGGGACAGTAATTCACCCCTCCACTTT.

The chain links TRBV4-3 to TRBJ2-5, with 8 bases fitting TRBD1. Per the germline V gene, CDR1 is LGHNA and CDR2 is YSLEER. The CDR3 totals 17 residues. Trimming removed 0 bases from V and 4 bases from J; junction bases left unmatched: 10. This CDR3 reads CASSQDQPGGAGETQYF. In DNA form, the CDR3 reads TGCGCCAGCAGCCAAGATCAACCAGGGGGCGCGGGAGAGACCCAGTACTTC.

The chain recombines TRBV7-7 with TRBJ2-1, with no clear D. Germline CDR1 is SSHAT and CDR2 is FNYEAQ (reference sequence). Trimming shortened V by 3 bases and J by 0 bases, and 3 bases separated the two germline ends. This CDR3 is built from 13 residues. The CDR3 reads CASSLSSYNEQFF. CDR3 nucleotide sequence: TGTGCCAGCAGCTTGAGCTCCTACAATGAGCAGTTCTTC.

The V call is TRBV6-5, the J call TRBJ1-1, with D uncertain. Germline CDR1 MNHEY, CDR2 SVGAGI. The V and J ends lost 6 bases and 4 bases respectively, with 9 bases between them. The CDR3 sequence is 12 residues long. The CDR3 reads CASRGWVTEAFF. The CDR3 bases are TGTGCCAGCAGGGGTTGGGTCACTGAAGCTTTCTTT.

This chain uses TRBV7-2 with TRBJ2-7; 10 bases are a match to TRBD1. V trimming: 5 bases; J trimming: 3 bases; junction bases outside the gene matches: 4. The CDR3 totals 14 residues. Germline V lookup: CDR1 SGHTA, CDR2 FQGNSA. The CDR3 sequence: CASSPWTGGYEQYF. The CDR3, as DNA: TGTGCCAGCAGCCCCTGGACAGGGGGCTACGAGCAGTACTTC.

This chain joins TRBV19 and TRBJ1-5; no reliable D call. V was shortened by 8 bases and J by 3 bases, with 20 bases between the two germline ends. The CDR3 has 16 amino acids. In germline, CDR1 is LNHDA, CDR2 SQIVND (reference sequence). In nucleotides, the CDR3 is TGTGCCAGTCGGGTGAGATATGAGACCCCCAATCAGCCCCAGCATTTT. Protein product: CASRVRYETPNQPQHF.

The genes are TRBV10-3 and TRBJ2-2; 8 bases agree with TRBD1. Germline CDR1 is ENHRY and CDR2 is SYGVKD. The CDR3 totals 17 residues. V lost 4 bases, J lost 2 bases, and 9 bases stayed unmatched. In DNA, the CDR3 is TGTGCCATCAGTGGGGCCGCGGACAGGGAAAACACCGGGGAGCTGTTTTTT. Its protein product is CAISGAADRENTGELFF.

V gene TRBV7-2 combines with J gene TRBJ1-1; 11 bases agree with TRBD1. The CDR3 runs to 15 residues. CDR1 and CDR2 from the germline V gene are SGHTA and FQGNSA. V lost 4 bases to trimming and J lost 4 bases; unmatched junction nucleotides: 5. CDR3 amino acids: CASSSSDRGLTEAFF. As DNA, the CDR3 is TGTGCCAGCAGCTCATCGGACAGGGGGCTCACTGAAGCTTTCTTT.

The V and J genes are TRBV19 and TRBJ2-1, with TRBD2 as a possible D gene (6 bases). Trimming took off 0 bases at V and 6 bases at J, with 15 bases between the two ends. The CDR3 runs to 16 residues. CDR1 is LNHDA and CDR2 is SQIVND in the germline V gene (reference sequence). Written as DNA, the CDR3 is TGTGCCAGTAGTATAGACCCCAGGAGGGTTGGCAATGAGCAGTTCTTC. Translation gives CASSIDPRRVGNEQFF.

CDR3 bases: TGTGCCAGCAGCTTTTTCAGGGTAGAGACCCAGTACTTC. It encodes CASSFFRVETQYF. V usage is TRBV11-2 and J usage is TRBJ2-5; TRBD1 might be the D (5 bases). The ends were cut back, 3 bases at V and 4 bases at J, with 9 bases in the middle. This CDR3 region has 13 residues. Per germline, CDR1 SGHAT and CDR2 FQNNGV.

This chain connects TRBV6-1 to TRBJ1-6, with D perhaps TRBD1 (6 bases). The ends were cut back, 7 bases at V and 6 bases at J, with 10 bases in the middle. CDR1 and CDR2 (germline): MNHNS, SASEGT. This CDR3 has 13 residues. For the CDR3, the DNA is TGTGCCAGCACCGGACAGTCTAATTCACCCCTCCACTTT. Translated: CASTGQSNSPLHF.

The V call is TRBV7-3, the J call TRBJ1-2; 10 bases line up with TRBD1. This CDR3 is built from 14 residues. J gave up 8 bases and V 4 bases, and 7 bases lay outside the gene matches. The germline CDR1 and CDR2 sequences are SGHTA and FQGTGA. In DNA, the CDR3 is TGTGCCAGCAGCTCCCCCGGGACAGGGGAAGGCTACACCTTC. Amino acids: CASSSPGTGEGYTF.

The chain employs TRBV19 and TRBJ1-4; weak D call: TRBD1 (5 bases). This CDR3 is 14 amino acids long. The V and J ends lost 7 bases and 8 bases respectively, with 17 bases between them. Germline CDR1 LNHDA, CDR2 SQIVND (reference sequence). The CDR3 region is CASTSHGTAEKLFF. CDR3 coding DNA: TGTGCCAGTACCTCTCACGGGACTGCCGAAAAACTGTTTTTT. Supplemented by reference TRBV19 and TRBJ1-4, the full variable domain reads DGGITQSPKYLFRKEGQNVTLSCEQNLNHDAMYWYRQDPGQGLRLIYYSQIVNDFQKGDIAEGYSVSREKKESFPLTVTSAQKNPTAFYLCASTSHGTAEKLFFGSGTQLSVL.

The genes are TRBV4-1 and TRBJ1-5; D not certain. Trimming removed 2 bases at V and 1 base at J, with 9 bases between. The CDR3 sequence is 15 residues long. Germline V gene lookup returns CDR1 MGHRA and CDR2 YSYEKL. The CDR3 loop reads CASSQTESSNQPQHF. CDR3 DNA sequence: TGCGCCAGCAGCCAAACGGAGTCGAGCAATCAGCCCCAGCATTTT.

This sequence joins TRBV5-4 and TRBJ2-7, with 8 bases aligning to TRBD1. The CDR3 has 15 amino acids. V gave up 0 bases and J gave up 3 bases; unmatched junction bases: 5. Germline CDR1 and CDR2: SGHNT and YYREEE (reference sequence). CDR3 DNA sequence: TGTGCCAGCAGCTTGGTAGCAGGGGGCATCTACGAGCAGTACTTC. Protein sequence: CASSLVAGGIYEQYF.

V gene TRBV10-3 combines with J gene TRBJ2-3; possibly TRBD2 for D (6 bases). The CDR3 is 15 residues long. V lost 8 bases and J 2 bases, leaving 17 bases between the germline ends. CDR1 ENHRY and CDR2 SYGVKD come from the germline V gene. The CDR3 protein is CAIGGFSGLTDTQYF. For the CDR3, the DNA is TGTGCCATCGGGGGATTTAGCGGACTCACAGATACGCAGTATTTT.

The V and J genes are TRBV11-2 and TRBJ1-6; D not certain. CDR1 SGHAT and CDR2 FQNNGV come from the germline V gene. The CDR3 spans 15 residues. V lost 4 bases and J lost 8, with 15 bases in between. The DNA for the CDR3 is TGTGCCAGCAGCTCCTCAGGAGGAGTATATTCACCCCTCCACTTT. The encoded protein is CASSSSGGVYSPLHF.

This clone was picked up a small number of times. V usage is TRBV6-1 and J usage is TRBJ1-1; D is perhaps TRBD1 (5 bases). This CDR3 contains 14 residues. Between the trimmed V and J ends, which lost 8 bases and 0 bases, there was a span of 13 bases. Germline lookup yields CDR1 MNHNS and CDR2 SASEGT. The CDR3 is CASDNGGLNTEAFF. The CDR3 nucleotides are TGTGCCAGCGATAACGGGGGATTGAACACTGAAGCTTTCTTT.

This sequence joins TRBV7-8 and TRBJ2-1, with D possibly being TRBD2 (5 bases). V was clipped by 5 bases and J by 0 bases, with 11 bases between them. The V gene's germline CDR1 is SGHVS and CDR2 FQNEAQ. CDR3 length equals 15 residues. The CDR3 region has the DNA TGTGCCAGCAGCCGACTCGAGGGCTCCTACAATGAGCAGTTCTTC. It specifies CASSRLEGSYNEQFF.

The chain is built from TRBV19 and TRBJ1-1, with unresolved D. The CDR3 runs to 14 residues. V lost 6 bases and J lost 4, with 15 bases in between. Germline loops: CDR1 LNHDA, CDR2 SQIVND (reference sequence). The chain's CDR3 is CASRLSSRFTEAFF. For the CDR3, the DNA is TGTGCCAGTAGACTATCGTCCAGATTCACTGAAGCTTTCTTT.

This chain joins TRBV5-1 and TRBJ2-2; TRBD1 matches at 9 bases. This CDR3 is built from 15 residues. V dropped 4 bases and J dropped 7; count of bases not matched to a gene: 8. Germline assignment: CDR1 SGHRS and CDR2 YFSETQ. The CDR3 region has the DNA TGCGCCAGCAGCCCGGGACAGGGAGGAATCGGGGAGCTGTTTTTT. It encodes CASSPGQGGIGELFF.

The rearrangement uses TRBV5-1 and TRBJ2-3; D is unresolved. Germline CDR1 and CDR2: SGHRS and YFSETQ. Between the trimmed V and J ends, which lost 3 bases and 0 bases, there was a span of 5 bases. The CDR3 covers 13 residues. The CDR3: CASSSYSTDTQYF. CDR3 coding DNA: TGCGCCAGCAGCTCTTACAGCACAGATACGCAGTATTTT.

V and J are TRBV7-6 and TRBJ2-5; the D gene is possibly TRBD2 (5 bases). Germline V gene sequence: CDR1 SGHVS, CDR2 FNYEAQ. Trimming removed 7 bases at V and 5 bases at J, with 14 bases between. CDR3 size: 13 residues. DNA of the CDR3: TGTGCCAGCACCGCAGCGGCACGGGAGACCCAGTACTTC. It codes for CASTAAARETQYF.

J is TRBJ1-5 and V is TRBV7-2; perhaps TRBD1 as D (6 bases). Germline loops: CDR1 SGHTA, CDR2 FQGNSA. The CDR3 length is 14 residues. The V and J ends lost 1 base and 7 bases respectively, with 11 bases between them. The CDR3 here is CASSLDRGRQPQHF. CDR3 nucleotides: TGTGCCAGCAGCTTAGATAGGGGGAGGCAGCCCCAGCATTTT.